The entry below describes one T cell receptor beta chain. The data were obtained in a study of blood T cell repertoires in COVID-19. Overall study: Samples taken during acute and convalescent COVID-19 were collected in the United States, Italy and Spain.

Under the authors' procedure: The assay estimated nucleated cells by amplifying reference gene primers. Only in-frame clones appear in the TCRdb table, and some are missing; sequencing was by immunoSEQ multiplex PCR. V, J and clone size are taken as reported in that table, and D and trimming were inferred from the DNA itself. Of about 89,000 clones in the sample, around 72% were seen once. After removal of 0 bases from V and 3 bases from J, the junction contained 3 bases not matched to a gene. This CDR3 is 14 amino acids long. Germline-derived CDR1 and CDR2 are SGHRS and YFSETQ. This clonotype originated in a woman older than 75 with acute or convalescent COVID-19. The sample comprised peripheral blood. V gene TRBV5-1 combines with J gene TRBJ2-7, with 7 bases aligning to TRBD1. Written as DNA, the CDR3 is TGCGCCAGCAGCTTGGACAGGGGCGGCTACGAGCAGTACTTC. Its protein product is CASSLDRGGYEQYF.